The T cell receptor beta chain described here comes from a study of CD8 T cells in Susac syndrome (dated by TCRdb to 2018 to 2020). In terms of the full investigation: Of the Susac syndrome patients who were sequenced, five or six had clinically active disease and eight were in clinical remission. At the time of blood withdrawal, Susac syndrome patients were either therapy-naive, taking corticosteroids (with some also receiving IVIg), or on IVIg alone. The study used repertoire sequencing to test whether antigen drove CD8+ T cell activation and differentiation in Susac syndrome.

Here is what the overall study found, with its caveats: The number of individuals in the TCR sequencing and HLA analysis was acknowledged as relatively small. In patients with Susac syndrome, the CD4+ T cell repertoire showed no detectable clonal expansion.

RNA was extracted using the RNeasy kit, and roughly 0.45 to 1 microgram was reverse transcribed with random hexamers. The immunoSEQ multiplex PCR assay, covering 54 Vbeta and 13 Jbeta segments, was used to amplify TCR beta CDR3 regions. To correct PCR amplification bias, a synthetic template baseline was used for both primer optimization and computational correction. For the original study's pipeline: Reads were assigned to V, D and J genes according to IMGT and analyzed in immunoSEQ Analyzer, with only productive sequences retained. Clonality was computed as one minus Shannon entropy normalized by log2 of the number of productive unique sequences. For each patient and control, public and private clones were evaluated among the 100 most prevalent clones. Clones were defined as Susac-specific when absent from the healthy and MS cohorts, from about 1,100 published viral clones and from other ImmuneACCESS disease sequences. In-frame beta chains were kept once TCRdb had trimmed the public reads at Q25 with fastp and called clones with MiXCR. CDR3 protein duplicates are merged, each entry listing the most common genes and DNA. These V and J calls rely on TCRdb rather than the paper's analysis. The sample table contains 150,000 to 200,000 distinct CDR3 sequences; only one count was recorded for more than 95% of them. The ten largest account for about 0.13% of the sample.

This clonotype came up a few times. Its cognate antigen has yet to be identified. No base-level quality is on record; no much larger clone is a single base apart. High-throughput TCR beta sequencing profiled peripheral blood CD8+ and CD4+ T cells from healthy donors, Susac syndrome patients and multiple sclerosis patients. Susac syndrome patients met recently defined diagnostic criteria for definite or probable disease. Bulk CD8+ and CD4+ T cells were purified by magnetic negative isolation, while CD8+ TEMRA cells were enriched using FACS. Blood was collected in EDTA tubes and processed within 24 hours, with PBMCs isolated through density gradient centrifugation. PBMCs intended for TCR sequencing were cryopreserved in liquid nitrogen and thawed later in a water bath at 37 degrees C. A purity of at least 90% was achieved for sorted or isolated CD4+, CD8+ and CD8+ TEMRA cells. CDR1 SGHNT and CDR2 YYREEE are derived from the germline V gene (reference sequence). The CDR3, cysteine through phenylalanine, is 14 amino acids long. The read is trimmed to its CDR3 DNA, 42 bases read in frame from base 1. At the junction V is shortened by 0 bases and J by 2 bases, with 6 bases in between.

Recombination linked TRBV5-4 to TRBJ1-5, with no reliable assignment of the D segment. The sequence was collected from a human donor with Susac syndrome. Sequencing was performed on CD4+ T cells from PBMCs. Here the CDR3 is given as CASSLEGGNQPQHF. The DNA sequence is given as TGTGCCAGCAGCTTGGAAGGAGGCAATCAGCCCCAGCATTTT.